This T cell receptor beta chain was captured by sequencing in a study of shared clonotypes between healthy human individuals. As for the study in general: Each donor's CD8 memory used one plate, CD8 naive two, each CD4 subset three.

Clones were read by immunoSEQ multiplex PCR, and TCRdb kept only the in-frame ones, dropping some. This table holds fewer than 2.5 million clones, 90% to 95% found once. Sequencing used naive CD4+ T cells from PBMCs. The subset is: CD45RA+ positively selected. This clonotype was obtained from a man aged 18 to 35 in good health. Some clones in this sample may be carry-over from other donors' samples.

The DNA of the CDR3 is TGTGCCAGCAGTCCACGGACAGGGGGCTTTTTTCAGCCCCAGCATTTT. It yields the protein CASSPRTGGFFQPQHF. The chain couples TRBV27 to TRBJ1-5; the match to TRBD1 covers 11 bases. Germline V lookup: CDR1 MNHEY, CDR2 SMNVEV (reference sequence). After removal of 5 bases from V and 6 bases from J, the junction contained 9 bases not matched to a gene. This CDR3 has 16 amino acids.